These 18 T cell receptor beta chains share one sample of origin, sequenced in a study of radiotherapy plus CTLA-4 blockade in lung cancer. The repertoire was sequenced with immunoSEQ multiplex PCR; TCRdb's copy has only in-frame clones and lacks some. The sample consists of tens of thousands of clones, around 80% of them appearing once. The sample was peripheral blood, taken from a patient treated with radiotherapy plus ipilimumab. These TCRs come from a human donor with non-small cell lung cancer who had stable disease on radiotherapy plus ipilimumab.

This clone was detected once. This CDR3 reads CASSTRPRGNQPQHF. CDR3 DNA sequence: TGTGCCAGTAGTACCCGCCCCCGGGGAAATCAGCCCCAGCATTTT. The chain carries TRBV19 and TRBJ1-5, with D hard to call. The CDR3 consists of 15 residues. The V gene's germline CDR1 is LNHDA and CDR2 SQIVND (reference sequence). V lost 4 bases and J 4 bases, leaving 14 bases between the germline ends.

V and J are TRBV10-1 and TRBJ1-1; 9 positions agree with TRBD1. Germline V CDR1 and CDR2: WNHNN, SYGVQD (reference sequence). With V trimmed by 6 bases and J by 4 bases, 6 bases remained unmatched. This CDR3 region has 14 residues. This chain's CDR3 is CASRGTGSGTEAFF. In nucleotides, the CDR3 is TGCGCCAGCAGGGGGACAGGGTCCGGCACTGAAGCTTTCTTT.

This clone appeared once. The chain uses TRBV9 and TRBJ2-1; TRBD2 aligns across 9 bases. Germline CDR1 and CDR2: SGDLS and YYNGEE. Germline trimming cut 4 bases from V and 10 bases from J; bases unmatched to any gene: 6. CDR3 length equals 13 residues. CDR3 region: CASSPGTSREQFF. The CDR3 coding sequence is TGTGCCAGCAGCCCAGGGACTAGCAGAGAGCAGTTCTTC.

The V gene is TRBV29-1, the J gene TRBJ2-5; the match to TRBD1 covers 10 bases. The germline V gene has CDR1 SQVTM and CDR2 ANQGSEA. This CDR3 has 16 residues. The V and J ends lost 5 bases and 5 bases, in that order; junction bases with no gene match: 14. The CDR3 is CSVRGTGTGVGETQYF. DNA for the CDR3: TGCAGCGTTAGGGGAACCGGGACAGGGGTGGGGGAGACCCAGTACTTC.

CDR3 nucleotides: TGTGCCAGCAGCTTAGCTCGGACTCTAATGAGTACTGAAGCTTTCTTT. It specifies CASSLARTLMSTEAFF. This chain links TRBV5-6 with TRBJ1-1; unclear D gene. The CDR3 contains 16 residues. V lost 2 bases to trimming and J lost 5 bases, with 19 bases between them. Germline lookup yields CDR1 SGHDT and CDR2 YYEEEE.

This clone appeared a few times. This rearrangement joins TRBV5-4 to TRBJ1-1; the match to TRBD1 covers 12 bases. Trimming took 4 bases from V and 4 from J; bases not matched to a gene: 11. The CDR3 consists of 17 residues. Germline CDR1 and CDR2: SGHNT and YYREEE (reference sequence). The CDR3 nucleotides are TGTGCCAGCAGCGTCGCCGGGACAGGGGGCTTGAGCACTGAAGCTTTCTTT. Its protein is CASSVAGTGGLSTEAFF. The full variable domain, completed using reference TRBV5-4 and TRBJ1-1, is ETGVTQSPTHLIKTRGQQVTLRCSSQSGHNTVSWYQQALGQGPQFIFQYYREEENGRGNFPPRFSGLQFPNYSSELNVNALELDDSALYLCASSVAGTGGLSTEAFFGQGTRLTVV.

This rearrangement joins TRBV27 to TRBJ2-1, with D perhaps TRBD2 (6 bases). This CDR3 comprises 21 residues. Trimming stripped 6 bases from V and 0 bases from J, with 30 bases between. Germline lookup yields CDR1 MNHEY and CDR2 SMNVEV (reference sequence). The CDR3 reads CASRPTPRDFFIEGSYNEQFF. The CDR3 coding sequence is TGTGCCAGCAGACCAACTCCGAGGGACTTCTTTATCGAAGGCTCCTACAATGAGCAGTTCTTC.

In this sample, this clone is medium-sized (0.01 to 0.1%). This rearrangement joins TRBV6-1 to TRBJ1-6; 10 bases agree with TRBD1. This CDR3 is 15 amino acids long. The V gene end was trimmed by 3 bases and the J gene end by 7 bases; junction bases not matched to a gene: 3. Germline V gene lookup returns CDR1 MNHNS and CDR2 SASEGT. CDR3 nucleotide sequence: TGTGCCAGCAGTGACGGACAGGGGGGGAATTCACCCCTCCACTTT. This encodes CASSDGQGGNSPLHF.

V gene TRBV11-2 combines with J gene TRBJ2-5; D is ambiguous. The V and J ends lost 4 bases and 5 bases respectively, with 17 bases between them. The CDR3 is 15 residues long. Per germline, CDR1 SGHAT and CDR2 FQNNGV. CDR3 sequence: CASSSWQRLPETQYF. The CDR3 DNA is TGTGCCAGCAGCTCCTGGCAGCGCCTCCCGGAGACCCAGTACTTC. Full variable domain (rest looked up from reference TRBV11-2 and TRBJ2-5): EAGVAQSPRYKIIEKRQSVAFWCNPISGHATLYWYQQILGQGPKLLIQFQNNGVVDDSQLPKDRFSAERLKGVDSTLKIQPAKLEDSAVYLCASSSWQRLPETQYFGPGTRLLVL.

The chain recombines TRBV5-4 with TRBJ2-5; no clear D gene. The CDR3 is 14 residues long. Germline assignment: CDR1 SGHNT and CDR2 YYREEE (reference sequence). Trimming took 3 bases from V and 3 from J, leaving 12 bases between them. In nucleotides, the CDR3 is TGTGCCAGCAGCTCGGACGGCAGAAAAGAGACCCAGTACTTC. Amino acid sequence: CASSSDGRKETQYF.

The table lists this clone with a few counts. J is TRBJ2-3 and V is TRBV29-1; D is unresolved. Germline V gives CDR1 SQVTM, CDR2 ANQGSEA. The CDR3 contains 12 residues. The V end lost 0 bases, the J end lost 3 bases, and 4 bases lay between the germline ends. The CDR3 DNA reads as TGCAGCGTTGAAGACATAACAGATACGCAGTATTTT. This codes for CSVEDITDTQYF.

V and J are TRBV29-1 and TRBJ1-2, with TRBD1 identical over 7 bases. The CDR3 is 13 amino acids. V shed 2 bases and J 8 bases; nucleotides not matched to a gene: 8. Germline-derived CDR1 and CDR2 are SQVTM and ANQGSEA. The CDR3 DNA follows: TGCAGCGTTGAACCAACAGGGGAGAGCGGCTACACCTTC. It translates to CSVEPTGESGYTF.

The genes are TRBV14 and TRBJ2-5; 10 nucleotides agree with TRBD2. Unmatched junction bases numbered 9, after V lost 4 bases and J lost 4 bases. This CDR3 is built from 16 residues. The germline V gene has CDR1 SGHDN and CDR2 FVKESK. The CDR3 reads CASSLLAGLAGETQYF. The CDR3 DNA is TGTGCCAGCAGCCTACTAGCGGGGCTCGCGGGAGAGACCCAGTACTTC. The full variable domain, rest sourced from reference TRBV14 and TRBJ2-5, is EAGVTQFPSHSVIEKGQTVTLRCDPISGHDNLYWYRRVMGKEIKFLLHFVKESKQDESGMPNNRFLAERTGGTYSTLKVQPAELEDSGVYFCASSLLAGLAGETQYFGPGTRLLVL.

This clone has only a few counts. The chain recombines TRBV19 with TRBJ2-3; perhaps TRBD1 as D (6 bases). This CDR3 comprises 14 residues. Germline V CDR1 and CDR2: LNHDA, SQIVND (reference sequence). With 3 bases removed from V and 2 bases from J, the gap between germline ends came to 9 bases. The chain's CDR3 is CASSMGTPTDTQYF. The CDR3 coding sequence is TGTGCCAGTAGTATGGGGACACCCACAGATACGCAGTATTTT.

The V and J genes are TRBV5-4 and TRBJ2-1; TRBD2 aligns across 8 bases. The CDR3 runs to 15 residues. The V gene end was trimmed by 3 bases and the J gene end by 4 bases; junction bases not matched to a gene: 6. Germline lookup yields CDR1 SGHNT and CDR2 YYREEE (reference sequence). Written as DNA, the CDR3 is TGTGCCAGCAGCTGGGGCGGGGGGTCTTACAATGAGCAGTTCTTC. Its protein is CASSWGGGSYNEQFF.

The V call is TRBV6-1, the J call TRBJ1-2; D is possibly TRBD1 (6 bases). V gave up 3 bases and J gave up 8 bases, with 16 bases separating them. This CDR3 is 14 amino acids long. Germline CDR1 is MNHNS and CDR2 is SASEGT. The CDR3: CASSDGGGAGGYTF. The CDR3 DNA reads as TGTGCCAGCAGTGACGGTGGGGGGGCCGGGGGCTACACCTTC.

The rearrangement uses TRBV10-1 and TRBJ2-7; D uncertain. Germline V CDR1 and CDR2: WNHNN, SYGVQD (reference sequence). The CDR3 length is 13 residues. The V end lost 8 bases, the J end lost 1 base, and 12 bases lay between the germline ends. The CDR3 spells CASRLHRSYEQYF. Written as DNA, the CDR3 is TGCGCCAGCCGCTTACATCGGTCCTACGAGCAGTACTTC.

The chain carries TRBV5-1 and TRBJ2-5; D remains unclear. CDR1 and CDR2 (germline): SGHRS, YFSETQ. The length of the CDR3 is 12 residues. Trimming cost V 2 bases and J 1 base, with 3 bases left between them. The CDR3 nucleotides read TGCGCCAGCAGCTTTATCCAAGAGACCCAGTACTTC. Amino acid sequence: CASSFIQETQYF.